Presented here are 4 T cell receptor beta chains from one specimen sequenced in a study of identical twins. Via MiXCR, TCRdb re-called the 5' RACE reads, giving one row per CDR3 protein. The repertoire holds under 900,000 distinct CDR3 sequences, with approximately 18% as singletons. These data were likewise used in another study, on T cells expressing NK-cell markers.

Material for sequencing was PBMCs. The receptor set was obtained from a woman in her late teens or twenties in good health.

A few counts support this clonotype. CDR3 nucleotides: TGCGCCAGCAGCACGGACGGGGGGGCAGACAATGAGCAGTTCTTC. Residues: CASSTDGGADNEQFF. This chain uses TRBV5-1 with TRBJ2-1, with TRBD2 matching over 8 bases. Germline V CDR1 and CDR2: SGHRS, YFSETQ. J lost 5 bases, V lost 4 bases, and 8 bases had no gene match. The length of the CDR3 is 15 residues. Complete variable domain (other parts from reference TRBV5-1 and TRBJ2-1): KAGVTQTPRYLIKTRGQQVTLSCSPISGHRSVSWYQQTPGQGLQFLFEYFSETQRNKGNFPGRFSGRQFSNSRSEMNVSTLELGDSALYLCASSTDGGADNEQFFGPGTRLTVL.

This clonotype was counted only a few times. The rearrangement uses TRBV7-2 and TRBJ2-1; TRBD2 matches 9 bases. Germline-derived CDR1 and CDR2 are SGHTA and FQGNSA. The CDR3 runs to 15 residues. J was trimmed by 15 bases and V by 2 bases; bases with no gene match: 14. The CDR3 is CASSLREASGESRFF. The CDR3 nucleotides are TGTGCCAGCAGCTTAAGGGAGGCTAGCGGGGAGTCCCGGTTCTTC.

The rearrangement links TRBV12-3 or TRBV12-4 to TRBJ2-7; the match to TRBD1 covers 7 bases. V lost 6 bases and J lost 6; bases outside the gene matches: 14. CDR3 length: 15 residues. CDR3 in DNA: TGTGCCAGCAGAATCAGGGACAGCGGACGGGGCGAGCAGTACTTC. Its protein product is CASRIRDSGRGEQYF.

The chain carries TRBV10-3 and TRBJ1-4; D gene uncertain. The CDR3 contains 13 residues. The ends were cut back, 8 bases at V and 0 bases at J, with 7 bases in the middle. The germline CDR1 and CDR2 sequences are ENHRY and SYGVKD. The CDR3 bases are TGTGCCATCGCAGCTACAACTAATGAAAAACTGTTTTTT. Protein product: CAIAATTNEKLFF.